Presented here are 30 T cell receptor beta chains from one specimen sequenced in a study of blood T cell repertoires in COVID-19. Sequenced by immunoSEQ multiplex PCR; TCRdb stores in-frame clones only, minus some. This table holds a few hundred thousand clones, approximately 81% found once. Sequenced material: peripheral blood. Source of these receptors: a woman under 30 with acute or convalescent COVID-19.

V and J are TRBV2 and TRBJ2-1; 10 bases fit TRBD2. The CDR3 extends over 17 amino acids. Germline V gene sequence: CDR1 SNHLY, CDR2 FYNNEI. The J segment lost 1 base and the V segment lost 1 base, leaving 4 bases of the junction unmatched. The DNA of the CDR3 is TGTGCCAGCAGTGAAGTCCCTAGCGGGGGTTCCTACAATGAGCAGTTCTTC. Encoded protein: CASSEVPSGGSYNEQFF.

The gene calls are TRBV4-3 and TRBJ2-4, with a weak D call TRBD2 (7 bases). The CDR3 has 19 amino acids. CDR1 is LGHNA, CDR2 YSLEER, per germline. V gave up 2 bases and J gave up 7 bases, with 27 bases separating them. The CDR3 DNA reads as TGCGCCAGCAGCCAAAGGGTCGGGGGGACACCGAATACAGAGAACATTCAGTACTTC. It encodes CASSQRVGGTPNTENIQYF.

J is TRBJ2-1 and V is TRBV11-3; 9 nucleotides align to TRBD2. The CDR3 contains 15 residues. Germline loops: CDR1 SGHNT, CDR2 YENEEA. Trimming took 1 base from V and 9 from J; bases not matched to a gene: 7. DNA for the CDR3: TGTGCCAGCAGCTTAGTGGTAGCGGGAGTGAGTGAGCAGTTCTTC. As protein: CASSLVVAGVSEQFF.

This chain joins TRBV7-3 and TRBJ2-2, with unresolved D. Germline CDR1 reads SGHTA; CDR2 reads FQGTGA. CDR3 size: 13 residues. V dropped 5 bases and J dropped 2 bases, with 6 bases sitting between them. CDR3 DNA sequence: TGTGCCAGCAGCCGGAGAAACACCGGGGAGCTGTTTTTT. It specifies CASSRRNTGELFF. Looking up the rest from reference TRBV7-3 and TRBJ2-2 gives the full variable domain: GAGVSQTPSNKVTEKGKYVELRCDPISGHTALYWYRQSLGQGPEFLIYFQGTGAADDSGLPNDRFFAVRPEGSVSTLKIQRTERGDSAVYLCASSRRNTGELFFGEGSRLTVL.

The rearrangement joins TRBV4-3 to TRBJ1-6; no clear D gene. CDR1 is LGHNA, CDR2 YSLEER, per germline. This CDR3 comprises 15 residues. Trimming pared 0 bases from V and 7 bases from J, leaving 10 bases between. The CDR3: CASSQEEGANSPLHF. The DNA for the CDR3 is TGCGCCAGCAGCCAAGAGGAGGGAGCAAATTCACCCCTCCACTTT.

The gene calls are TRBV27 and TRBJ2-1; D might be TRBD2 (6 bases). The CDR3 loop spans 15 amino acids. The germline gives CDR1 MNHEY, CDR2 SMNVEV (reference sequence). Trimming removed 0 bases at V and 5 bases at J, with 11 bases between. CDR3 amino acids: CASSLSGGGDNEQFF. DNA of the CDR3: TGTGCCAGCAGTTTATCGGGGGGTGGGGACAATGAGCAGTTCTTC.

The chain is built from TRBV19 and TRBJ2-7; TRBD1 aligns across 8 bases. V was clipped by 6 bases and J by 4 bases; unmatched bases: 11. CDR1 and CDR2 (germline): LNHDA, SQIVND (reference sequence). The CDR3 is 15 residues long. CDR3 sequence reads: CASRGRWQGAYEQYF. CDR3 nucleotides: TGTGCCAGTAGGGGACGGTGGCAGGGGGCATACGAGCAGTACTTC.

This chain uses TRBV19 with TRBJ1-2; 8 nucleotides align to TRBD1. The CDR3 is 15 residues long. After removal of 6 bases from V and 4 bases from J, the junction contained 10 bases not matched to a gene. Germline-derived CDR1 and CDR2 are LNHDA and SQIVND (reference sequence). The CDR3 region is CASSRPTGGFYGYTF. CDR3 nucleotides: TGTGCCAGTAGCCGACCAACAGGGGGATTCTATGGCTACACCTTC.

The rearrangement joins TRBV10-3 to TRBJ1-1; D might be TRBD1 (5 bases). The CDR3 is 13 amino acids. Germline V lookup: CDR1 ENHRY, CDR2 SYGVKD. The V end lost 6 bases, the J end lost 1 base, and 9 bases lay between the germline ends. In DNA, the CDR3 is TGTGCCATCAGGGACACTCCGAACACTGAAGCTTTCTTT. Translated, it gives CAIRDTPNTEAFF.

The genes are TRBV15 and TRBJ1-6, with a weak D call TRBD1 (6 bases). Germline loops: CDR1 LNHNV, CDR2 YYDKDF (reference sequence). Trimming took 0 bases from V and 15 from J, leaving 18 bases between them. This CDR3 region has 15 residues. The CDR3 sequence is CATSRDSSGARNLHF. The CDR3 region has the DNA TGTGCCACCAGCAGAGATAGTTCAGGGGCTAGGAACCTCCACTTT. The whole variable domain, remainder taken from reference TRBV15 and TRBJ1-6, is DAMVIQNPRYQVTQFGKPVTLSCSQTLNHNVMYWYQQKSSQAPKLLFHYYDKDFNNEADTPDNFQSRRPNTSFCFLDIRSPGLGDTAMYLCATSRDSSGARNLHFGNGTRLTVT.

The chain links TRBV23-1 to TRBJ2-3, with 12 bases identical to TRBD2. TRBV23-1 is an ORF, with its function uncertain. With 0 bases clipped from V and 0 bases from J, the junction kept 7 bases outside the gene matches. CDR3 length equals 19 residues. The CDR3 coding sequence is TGCGCCAGCAGTCAATCAAAGCTTGGACTAGCGGGGAGCACAGATACGCAGTATTTT. This translates into CASSQSKLGLAGSTDTQYF.

The gene calls are TRBV18 and TRBJ1-1, with a weak D call TRBD1 (6 bases). The V gene lost 5 bases and the J gene lost 0 bases, with 19 bases spanning the gap. Germline V gene sequence: CDR1 KGHSH, CDR2 LQKENI. The CDR3 has 17 residues. The CDR3 region is CASSKHPLTGLNTEAFF. The CDR3 DNA follows: TGTGCCAGCTCAAAACACCCCCTGACAGGTTTGAACACTGAAGCTTTCTTT.

This chain joins TRBV11-2 and TRBJ2-1; D gene unclear. The CDR3 extends over 16 amino acids. The V gene's germline CDR1 is SGHAT and CDR2 FQNNGV. V lost 3 bases and J lost 7, with 19 bases in between. CDR3 DNA: TGTGCCAGCAGCTTTGCTCTGTCCTACCTCCTTAATGAGCAGTTCTTC. This translates into CASSFALSYLLNEQFF.

In DNA, the CDR3 is TGTGCCAGCAGCCTGTTCTCTAGCGGGATCCCCGGGGAGCTGTTTTTT. Amino acid sequence: CASSLFSSGIPGELFF. J is TRBJ2-2 and V is TRBV11-2; 9 bases agree with TRBD2. The germline V gene has CDR1 SGHAT and CDR2 FQNNGV. Losses at the gene ends were 5 bases for V and 6 bases for J; bases not matched to a gene: 10. This CDR3 spans 16 amino acids.

This chain links TRBV28 with TRBJ2-7; 11 bases match TRBD2. The CDR3 totals 19 residues. Germline CDR1 reads MDHEN; CDR2 reads SYDVKM. Germline trimming cut 5 bases from V and 1 base from J; bases unmatched to any gene: 16. DNA of the CDR3: TGTGCCAGCAGTGGGACTAGCGGACCCAATCCTATTCTTTCCTACGAGCAGTACTTC. Its protein product is CASSGTSGPNPILSYEQYF. Looking up the rest from reference TRBV28 and TRBJ2-7 gives the full variable domain: DVKVTQSSRYLVKRTGEKVFLECVQDMDHENMFWYRQDPGLGLRLIYFSYDVKMKEKGDIPEGYSVSREKKERFSLILESASTNQTSMYLCASSGTSGPNPILSYEQYFGPGTRLTVT.

This chain connects TRBV7-9 to TRBJ1-1, with 9 positions matching TRBD1. The junction had 1 base not matched to a gene; V was cut back by 4 bases and J by 4 bases. The CDR3 consists of 13 residues. Germline assignment: CDR1 SEHNR and CDR2 FQNEAQ (reference sequence). Here the CDR3 DNA reads TGTGCCAGCAGCTGGGGACAGGGCACTGAAGCTTTCTTT. This translates into CASSWGQGTEAFF.

The gene calls are TRBV28 and TRBJ2-7; D is possibly TRBD2 (5 bases). The germline V and J ends were trimmed by 5 bases and 3 bases, with 11 bases remaining between them. The CDR3 is 13 residues long. Looked up from germline, CDR1 is MDHEN and CDR2 is SYDVKM. CDR3 sequence reads: CASSGDYNYEQYF. The CDR3 bases are TGTGCCAGCAGTGGCGACTATAACTACGAGCAGTACTTC. The full variable domain, completed using reference TRBV28 and TRBJ2-7, is DVKVTQSSRYLVKRTGEKVFLECVQDMDHENMFWYRQDPGLGLRLIYFSYDVKMKEKGDIPEGYSVSREKKERFSLILESASTNQTSMYLCASSGDYNYEQYFGPGTRLTVT.

This clone came up a few times. The chain couples TRBV28 to TRBJ1-6; D perhaps matches TRBD1 (5 bases). The germline V gene encodes CDR1 MDHEN and CDR2 SYDVKM. The CDR3 sequence is 12 residues long. V was shortened by 6 bases and J by 8 bases, with 8 bases between the two germline ends. CDR3 sequence: CASRRGYSPLHF. Written as DNA, the CDR3 is TGTGCCAGCAGAAGGGGTTATTCACCCCTCCACTTT.

The chain employs TRBV28 and TRBJ1-6, with a tentative D call TRBD1 (5 bases). The V and J ends lost 6 bases and 5 bases respectively, with 14 bases between them. Looked up from germline, CDR1 is MDHEN and CDR2 is SYDVKM. The CDR3 consists of 15 residues. The CDR3 region is CASSIPTEDNSPLHF. DNA for the CDR3: TGTGCCAGCAGCATTCCGACAGAGGATAATTCACCCCTCCACTTT.

Only a few counts were recorded for this clone. CDR3: CASSQERTGANSPLHF. The DNA of the CDR3 is TGCGCCAGCAGCCAAGAACGGACAGGGGCCAATTCACCCCTCCACTTT. The chain recombines TRBV4-3 with TRBJ1-6; 9 bases are shared with TRBD1. Trimming took 0 bases from V and 7 from J; bases not matched to a gene: 4. Germline-derived CDR1 and CDR2 are LGHNA and YSLEER. This CDR3 is 16 amino acids long.

The V and J genes are TRBV7-2 and TRBJ1-2; the D is unclear. The CDR3 has 13 residues. Germline V lookup: CDR1 SGHTA, CDR2 FQGNSA. The V end lost 1 base, the J end lost 3 bases, and 6 bases lay between the germline ends. The CDR3 DNA sequence: TGTGCCAGCAGCTTAGGTGTAGACTATGGCTACACCTTC. Its translation: CASSLGVDYGYTF.

The chain recombines TRBV2 with TRBJ2-1, with 9 bases matching TRBD2. The germline V gene encodes CDR1 SNHLY and CDR2 FYNNEI. CDR3 size: 14 residues. V was pared by 10 bases and J by 1 base, with 5 bases of the junction left unmatched. CDR3 amino acids: CATLAGESYNEQFF. The CDR3 DNA is TGTGCCACCTTAGCGGGAGAGTCCTACAATGAGCAGTTCTTC.

V usage is TRBV5-6 and J usage is TRBJ2-7; D call uncertain. This CDR3 region has 14 residues. V lost 0 bases and J 3 bases, leaving 10 bases between the germline ends. The germline V gene encodes CDR1 SGHDT and CDR2 YYEEEE. The CDR3 protein is CASSLGDSYYEQYF. The CDR3 coding sequence is TGTGCCAGCAGCTTGGGCGACTCCTACTACGAGCAGTACTTC.

This clone has just one count. V is TRBV14 and J is TRBJ2-3, with TRBD1 identical over 10 bases. J was trimmed by 4 bases and V by 8 bases; bases with no gene match: 3. The CDR3 contains 13 residues. Germline V gene lookup returns CDR1 SGHDN and CDR2 FVKESK. The CDR3 reads CASRDRGADTQYF. The DNA for the CDR3 is TGTGCCAGCCGGGACAGGGGAGCAGATACGCAGTATTTT.

The V and J genes are TRBV11-2 and TRBJ1-1; D not certain. The germline V and J ends were trimmed by 0 bases and 4 bases, with 9 bases remaining between them. Germline loops: CDR1 SGHAT, CDR2 FQNNGV. This CDR3 contains 14 residues. This chain's CDR3 is CASSLDGRATEAFF. The CDR3 DNA sequence: TGTGCCAGCAGCTTAGATGGGAGGGCCACTGAAGCTTTCTTT. Variable domain in full (rest from reference TRBV11-2 and TRBJ1-1): EAGVAQSPRYKIIEKRQSVAFWCNPISGHATLYWYQQILGQGPKLLIQFQNNGVVDDSQLPKDRFSAERLKGVDSTLKIQPAKLEDSAVYLCASSLDGRATEAFFGQGTRLTVV.

The gene calls are TRBV28 and TRBJ1-2, with D perhaps TRBD1 (5 bases). CDR1 and CDR2 from the germline V gene are MDHEN and SYDVKM. V was clipped by 4 bases and J by 0 bases, with 15 bases between them. This CDR3 is built from 16 residues. CDR3 region: CASSSPGEGPNYGYTF. In DNA, the CDR3 is TGTGCCAGCAGTTCCCCTGGGGAGGGACCTAACTATGGCTACACCTTC.

This rearrangement joins TRBV30 to TRBJ1-1; no firm D call. The CDR3 extends over 13 amino acids. CDR1 and CDR2 from the germline V gene are GTSNPN and SVGIG (reference sequence). Trimming left V 2 bases short and J 2 bases short, with 9 bases between. The CDR3 bases are TGTGCCTGGAGTCCAACTCAAAACACTGAAGCTTTCTTT. It yields the protein CAWSPTQNTEAFF.

The chain couples TRBV6-5 to TRBJ1-3, with D unclear. This CDR3 contains 15 residues. Germline CDR1 and CDR2: MNHEY and SVGAGI. Trimming removed 2 bases at V and 3 bases at J, with 11 bases between. CDR3 nucleotide sequence: TGTGCCAGCAGTTACGAGGCTGTGGGTGGAAACACCATATATTTT. This translates into CASSYEAVGGNTIYF.

This clone was seen only once. The rearrangement links TRBV28 to TRBJ2-7, with 12 bases aligning to TRBD2. Germline lookup yields CDR1 MDHEN and CDR2 SYDVKM. The CDR3 contains 14 residues. The ends lost 6 bases at V and 6 bases at J; junction bases unmatched: 6. CDR3 sequence: CASRNGLAGSEQYF. The CDR3 nucleotides are TGTGCCAGCAGGAACGGACTAGCGGGATCCGAGCAGTACTTC.

This clone was counted a single time. The chain has TRBV5-1 and TRBJ1-6; D uncertain. This CDR3 is 13 amino acids long. V shed 5 bases and J shed 8 bases, with 11 bases lying between them. Germline CDR1 SGHRS, CDR2 YFSETQ. The CDR3 nucleotides read TGCGCCAGCAGAACGTTACCGGATTCACCCCTCCACTTT. The encoded protein is CASRTLPDSPLHF.